The rows below give T cell receptor beta chains drawn from one sample of a study of blood T cell repertoires in COVID-19. Here immunoSEQ multiplex PCR was the method, and the copy in TCRdb shows in-frame clones only, minus some. The sample has some 120,000 clones, roughly 89% seen once. Sample: peripheral blood. The receptors stem from a human donor with acute or convalescent COVID-19. The donor label of this sample is uncertain. Each CDR3 is given with its conserved first and last residue. Fields, in order: clone size, D gene, J gene, V gene, CDR3 DNA, CDR3 protein. The D gene is left open where the match is weak. For some rows the clone size is stated as once, few or many, or as a class when expanded; others skip it.

-	-	TRBJ2-7	TRBV6-6	TGTGCCAGCAGTTTAGCGGACAACTCCTACGAGCAGTACTTC	CASSLADNSYEQYF
few	-	TRBJ2-2	TRBV7-8	TGTGCCAGCACAGGGGATACCGGGGAGCTGTTTTTT	CASTGDTGELFF
once	TRBD1	TRBJ1-2	TRBV7-2	TGTGCCAGCAGCCGTGAGAGACAGGGCCAAGGCTACACCTTC	CASSRERQGQGYTF
-	TRBD2	TRBJ2-5	TRBV5-1	TGCGCCAGCAGCTTGGTACTTAGCGGGGGCCGGGAGACCCAGTACTTC	CASSLVLSGGRETQYF
-	-	TRBJ1-4	TRBV5-1	TGCGCCAGCAGCTTGGCCGTCGGAGGGGAAGGCCCAATGTTTTTT	CASSLAVGGEGPMFF
-	TRBD2	TRBJ2-1	TRBV18	TGTGCCAGCTCACCAAGGGGACTAGAGGGCAATGAGCAGTTCTTC	CASSPRGLEGNEQFF
few	-	TRBJ2-1	TRBV5-1	TGCGCCAGCAGCTTGCCTCTTCCCCCGGAGAATGAGCAGTTCTTC	CASSLPLPPENEQFF
-	TRBD2	TRBJ2-2	TRBV4-1	TGCGCCACCCAAGGACTAGCGGGAGGCACCGGGGAGCTGTTTTTT	CATQGLAGGTGELFF
-	TRBD2	TRBJ2-7	TRBV9	TGTGCCAGCAGCGTAGGGGCTGCGCGGGAGGGCCTCTACGAGCAGTACTTC	CASSVGAAREGLYEQYF
-	-	TRBJ1-2	TRBV7-9	TGTGCCAGCAGCCACGGCGGGGTCTATGGCTACACCTTC	CASSHGGVYGYTF
-	TRBD1	TRBJ1-5	TRBV6-5	TGTGCCAGCAGTAGGAAACAGGGGAGTAACCAGCCCCAGCATTTT	CASSRKQGSNQPQHF
-	-	TRBJ2-7	TRBV4-1	TGCGCCAGCAGCCACGCGGAGTCCTACGAGCAGTACTTC	CASSHAESYEQYF
-	-	TRBJ2-1	TRBV7-9	TGTGCCAGCAGCTTACTGGAGGGTTCAGCTGAGCAGTTCTTC	CASSLLEGSAEQFF
-	-	TRBJ1-6	TRBV11-1	TGTGCCAGCAGCTCCCAGGGAGGATCCGTCCGTTCCCTCCACTTT	CASSSQGGSVRSLHF
once	-	TRBJ2-2	TRBV6-6	TGTGCCAGCAGCTCCCCGCCGGACTCGAACACCGGGGAGCTGTTTTTT	CASSSPPDSNTGELFF
-	TRBD2	TRBJ2-3	TRBV28	TGTGCCAGTAGGACTAGCGGGCTGGATACGCAGTATTTT	CASRTSGLDTQYF
-	-	TRBJ2-7	TRBV7-9	TGTGCCAGCAGCCGCACCGGGGGTCACGAGCAGTACTTC	CASSRTGGHEQYF
few	-	TRBJ2-7	TRBV6-5	TGTGCCAGCCTAAGAACAGGGACCTACGAGCAGTACTTC	CASLRTGTYEQYF
-	-	TRBJ2-3	TRBV4-1	TGCGCCAGCAGCCAAGAAGAGGTCGCGCGTACGCAGTATTTT	CASSQEEVARTQYF
-	-	TRBJ1-3	TRBV7-9	TGTGCCAGCAGACCAGGGCTTACTGGAAACACCATATATTTT	CASRPGLTGNTIYF
-	TRBD2	TRBJ2-3	TRBV5-8	TGTGCCAGCAGCTCTTGGGGGGGGGATACGCAGTATTTT	CASSSWGGDTQYF
once	-	TRBJ1-2	TRBV28	TGTGCCAGCAACACGGGGTATGGCTACACCTTC	CASNTGYGYTF
once	TRBD1	TRBJ1-6	TRBV4-2	TGTGCCAGCAGCCAAGTGGACAGGGGAACGGATTCACCCCTCCACTTT	CASSQVDRGTDSPLHF
-	TRBD2	TRBJ2-1	TRBV11-2	TGTGCCAGCACCCGGTGGGTGGGCCTAGCGGCAAACAATGAGCAGTTCTTC	CASTRWVGLAANNEQFF
-	-	TRBJ1-6	TRBV10-3	TGTGCCATCAGAGGGGCCAACTTGCATAATTCACCCCTCCACTTT	CAIRGANLHNSPLHF
once	-	TRBJ1-1	TRBV27	TGTGCCAGCAGTTTCACAGGGATGAACACTGAAGCTTTCTTT	CASSFTGMNTEAFF
-	-	TRBJ2-3	TRBV3-1/TRBV3-2	TGTGCCAGCAGCCGCAGGGCGGATCCAGATACGCAGTATTTT	CASSRRADPDTQYF
-	TRBD1	TRBJ1-1	TRBV12-5	TGTGCTAGTGGAACCTCAGGGGGTGACACTGAAGCTTTCTTT	CASGTSGGDTEAFF
-	-	TRBJ1-5	TRBV5-6	TGTGCCAGCAGCCTCCAGGGAAGCAATCAGCCCCAGCATTTT	CASSLQGSNQPQHF
-	-	TRBJ2-5	TRBV7-9	TGTGCCAGCAGCTTATCAGCTAGCGCCGAGACCCAGTACTTC	CASSLSASAETQYF
once	TRBD1	TRBJ2-1	TRBV2	TGTGCCAGCCTTGGACAGGGACCTTACAATGAGCAGTTCTTC	CASLGQGPYNEQFF
-	-	TRBJ1-5	TRBV5-1	TGCGCCAGCAGCTTGGAAGCGGGGACCACGACCCAGCATTTT	CASSLEAGTTTQHF
-	TRBD1	TRBJ2-2	TRBV6-2/TRBV6-3	TGTGCCAGCAGTTCCTCTCCCGGGACAGGGATCACCGGGGAGCTGTTTTTT	CASSSSPGTGITGELFF
-	-	TRBJ2-6	TRBV6-6	TGTGCCAGCAGCAGGACAGCCTCTGGGGCCAACGTCCTGACTTTC	CASSRTASGANVLTF
-	-	TRBJ1-5	TRBV20-1	TGCAGTGCTAGTGGGCCGTATCAGCCCCAGCATTTT	CSASGPYQPQHF
-	TRBD1	TRBJ1-2	TRBV6-5	TGTGCCAGCAGTTACTCGACAGGGACCTATGGCTACACCTTC	CASSYSTGTYGYTF
-	-	TRBJ1-2	TRBV28	TGTGCCAGCAGTCAGTATGGCTACACCTTC	CASSQYGYTF
-	-	TRBJ2-1	TRBV20-1	TGCAGTGCTGCCTCGGGGTATGAGCAGTTCTTC	CSAASGYEQFF
-	TRBD1	TRBJ1-3	TRBV7-9	TGTGCCAGCAGCCCACGGACAGGGCCGAATCGAAACACCATATATTTT	CASSPRTGPNRNTIYF
-	TRBD1	TRBJ1-2	TRBV27	TGTGCCAGCAGGCCAACAGGGGCCTATGGCTACACCTTC	CASRPTGAYGYTF
-	TRBD1	TRBJ1-6	TRBV5-1	TGCGCCAGCAGCCCAGGACAGGGTAGTTCACCCCTCCACTTT	CASSPGQGSSPLHF
-	-	TRBJ1-1	TRBV28	TGTGCCAGCGCACCTTCAAACGGGGAAGCTTTCTTT	CASAPSNGEAFF